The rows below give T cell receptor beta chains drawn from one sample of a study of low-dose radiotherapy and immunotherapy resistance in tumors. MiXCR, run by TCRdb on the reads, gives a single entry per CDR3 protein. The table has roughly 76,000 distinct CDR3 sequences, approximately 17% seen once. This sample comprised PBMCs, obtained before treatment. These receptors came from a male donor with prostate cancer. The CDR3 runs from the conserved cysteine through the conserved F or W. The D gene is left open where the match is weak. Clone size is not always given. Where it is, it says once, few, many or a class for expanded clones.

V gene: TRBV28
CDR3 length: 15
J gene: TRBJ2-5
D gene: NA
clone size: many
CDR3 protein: CASSLLQALGETQYF
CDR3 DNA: TGTGCCAGCAGTTTACTCCAGGCCTTGGGGGAGACCCAGTACTTC

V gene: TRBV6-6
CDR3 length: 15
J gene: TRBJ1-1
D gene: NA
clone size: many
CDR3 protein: CASIKSGTENTEAFF
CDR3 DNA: TGTGCCAGCATTAAAAGCGGGACGGAGAACACTGAAGCTTTCTTT

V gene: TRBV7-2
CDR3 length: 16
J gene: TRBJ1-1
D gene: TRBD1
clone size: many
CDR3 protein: CASSLAGRGVVTEAFF
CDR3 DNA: TGTGCCAGCAGCTTAGCCGGCAGGGGGGTGGTCACTGAAGCTTTCTTT

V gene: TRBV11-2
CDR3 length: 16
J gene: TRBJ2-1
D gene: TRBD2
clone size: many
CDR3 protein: CASSPMTSGVHIEQFF
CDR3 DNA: TGTGCCAGCAGCCCCATGACTAGCGGGGTCCATATTGAGCAGTTCTTC

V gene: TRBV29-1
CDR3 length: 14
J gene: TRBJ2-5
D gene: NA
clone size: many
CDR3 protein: CSVEESALLETQYF
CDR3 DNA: TGCAGCGTTGAAGAGTCTGCGCTCCTTGAGACCCAGTACTTC

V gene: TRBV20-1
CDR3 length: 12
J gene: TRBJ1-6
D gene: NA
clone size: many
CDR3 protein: CSGTDNNSPLHF
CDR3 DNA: TGCAGTGGGACAGATAATAATTCACCCCTCCACTTT

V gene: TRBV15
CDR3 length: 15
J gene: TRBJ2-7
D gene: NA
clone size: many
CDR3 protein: CATSRVKAKNYEQYF
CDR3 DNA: TGTGCCACCAGCAGGGTAAAGGCCAAGAACTACGAGCAGTACTTC

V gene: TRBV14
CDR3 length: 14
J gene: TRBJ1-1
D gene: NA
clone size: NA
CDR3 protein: CASSPLSMNTEAFF
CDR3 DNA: TGTGCCAGCAGCCCTCTTTCCATGAACACTGAAGCTTTCTTT

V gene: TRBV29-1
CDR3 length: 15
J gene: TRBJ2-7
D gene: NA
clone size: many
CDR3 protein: CSVEISGSTPYEQYF
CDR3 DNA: TGCAGCGTTGAAATCTCAGGGAGTACCCCCTACGAGCAGTACTTC

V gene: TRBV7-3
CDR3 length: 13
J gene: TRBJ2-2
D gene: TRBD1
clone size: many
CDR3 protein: CASGQGNTGELFF
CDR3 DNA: TGTGCCAGCGGACAGGGGAACACCGGGGAGCTGTTTTTT

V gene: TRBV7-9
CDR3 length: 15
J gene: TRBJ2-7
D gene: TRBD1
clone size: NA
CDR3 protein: CASSQLDRGDYEQYF
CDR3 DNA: TGTGCCAGCAGCCAACTGGACAGGGGGGACTACGAGCAGTACTTC

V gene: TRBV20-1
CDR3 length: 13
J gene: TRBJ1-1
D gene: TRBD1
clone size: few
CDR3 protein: CSAGQGADTEAFF
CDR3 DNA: TGCAGTGCCGGACAGGGGGCTGACACTGAAGCTTTCTTT

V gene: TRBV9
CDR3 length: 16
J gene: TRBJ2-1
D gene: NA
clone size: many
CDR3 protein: CASSVGPGYYSNEQFF
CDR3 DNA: TGTGCCAGCAGCGTAGGGCCAGGTTACTACAGCAATGAGCAGTTCTTC

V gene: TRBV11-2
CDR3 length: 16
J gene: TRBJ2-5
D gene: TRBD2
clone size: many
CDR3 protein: CASSSQGGGTQETQYF
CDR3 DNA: TGTGCCAGCAGCTCTCAAGGCGGGGGAACCCAAGAGACCCAGTACTTC

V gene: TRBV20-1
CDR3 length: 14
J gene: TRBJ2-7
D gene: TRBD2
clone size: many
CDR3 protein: CSATSGLTVGEQYF
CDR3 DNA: TGCAGTGCTACATCGGGACTAACCGTGGGGGAGCAGTACTTC

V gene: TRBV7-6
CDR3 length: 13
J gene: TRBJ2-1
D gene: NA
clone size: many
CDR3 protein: CASSLVTGSEQFF
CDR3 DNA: TGTGCCAGCAGCTTAGTTACGGGGAGTGAGCAGTTCTTC

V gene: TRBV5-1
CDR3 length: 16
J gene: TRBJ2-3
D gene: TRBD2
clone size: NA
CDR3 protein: CASSQETSGGADTQYF
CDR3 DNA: TGTGCCAGCAGCCAAGAGACTAGCGGGGGGGCAGATACGCAGTATTTT

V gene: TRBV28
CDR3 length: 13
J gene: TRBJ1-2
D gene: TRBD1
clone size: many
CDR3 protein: CASSSGQGGGYTF
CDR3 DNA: TGTGCCAGCAGTTCAGGACAGGGGGGTGGCTACACCTTC

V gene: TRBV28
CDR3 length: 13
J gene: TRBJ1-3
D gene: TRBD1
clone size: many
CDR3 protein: CASKRDSGNTIYF
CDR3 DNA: TGTGCCAGCAAACGGGACAGTGGAAACACCATATATTTT

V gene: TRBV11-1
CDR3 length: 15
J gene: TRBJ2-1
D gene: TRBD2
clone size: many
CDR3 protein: CASSLGLAGGDEQFF
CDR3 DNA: TGTGCCAGCAGCTTAGGGCTAGCGGGCGGCGATGAGCAGTTCTTC

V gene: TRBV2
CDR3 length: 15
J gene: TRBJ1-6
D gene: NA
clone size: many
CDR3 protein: CASSELGQGASPLHF
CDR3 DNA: TGTGCCAGCAGTGAATTGGGACAAGGAGCTTCACCCCTCCACTTT

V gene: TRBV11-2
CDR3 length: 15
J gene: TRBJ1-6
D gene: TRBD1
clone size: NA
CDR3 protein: CASSPGQFPNSPLHF
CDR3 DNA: TGTGCCAGCAGCCCGGGACAGTTCCCAAATTCACCCCTCCACTTT

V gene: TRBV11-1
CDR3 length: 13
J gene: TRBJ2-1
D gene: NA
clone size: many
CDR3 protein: CASSLALLGEQFF
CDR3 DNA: TGTGCCAGCAGCTTAGCGCTCCTGGGTGAGCAGTTCTTC

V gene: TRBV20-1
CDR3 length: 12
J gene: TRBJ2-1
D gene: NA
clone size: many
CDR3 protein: CSASRPNNEQFF
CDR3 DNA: TGCAGTGCTAGCCGGCCGAACAATGAGCAGTTCTTC

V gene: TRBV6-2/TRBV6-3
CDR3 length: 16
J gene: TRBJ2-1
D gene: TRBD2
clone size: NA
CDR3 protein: CASGGRGREPYNEQFF
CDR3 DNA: TGTGCCAGCGGTGGGAGGGGCCGTGAGCCCTACAATGAGCAGTTCTTC

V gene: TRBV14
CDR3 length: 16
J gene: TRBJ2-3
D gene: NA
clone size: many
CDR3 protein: CASSQDDGSFTDTQYF
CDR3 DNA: TGTGCCAGCAGCCAAGATGACGGGAGCTTCACAGATACGCAGTATTTT

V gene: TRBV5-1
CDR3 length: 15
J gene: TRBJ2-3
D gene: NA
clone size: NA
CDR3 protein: CASSLAQPSADTQYF
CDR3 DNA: TGCGCCAGCAGCTTGGCTCAGCCCTCGGCAGATACGCAGTATTTT

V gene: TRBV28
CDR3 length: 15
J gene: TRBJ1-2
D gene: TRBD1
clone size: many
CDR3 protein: CASSLGGTGGYGYTF
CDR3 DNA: TGTGCCAGCAGTTTAGGGGGGACAGGCGGCTATGGCTACACCTTC

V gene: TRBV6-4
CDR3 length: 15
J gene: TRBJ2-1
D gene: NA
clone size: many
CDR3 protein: CASSDYQSSYNEQFF
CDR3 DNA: TGTGCCAGCAGTGACTACCAGAGCTCCTACAATGAGCAGTTCTTC

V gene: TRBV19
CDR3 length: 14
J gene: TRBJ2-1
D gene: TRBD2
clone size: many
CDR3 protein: CASSWPSGYNEQFF
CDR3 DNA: TGTGCCAGTAGTTGGCCTAGCGGTTACAATGAGCAGTTCTTC

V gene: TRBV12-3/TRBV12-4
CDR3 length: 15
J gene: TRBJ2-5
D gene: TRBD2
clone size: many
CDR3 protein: CASRLAGGRRETQYF
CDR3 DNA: TGTGCCAGCAGACTAGCGGGGGGGCGGCGGGAGACCCAGTACTTC

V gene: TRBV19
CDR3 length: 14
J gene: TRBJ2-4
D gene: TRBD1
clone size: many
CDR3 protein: CASRGQGARNIQYF
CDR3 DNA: TGTGCCAGTAGGGGACAGGGGGCTCGGAACATTCAGTACTTC

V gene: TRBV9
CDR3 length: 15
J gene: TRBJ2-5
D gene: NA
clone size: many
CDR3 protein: CASSVGVADQETQYF
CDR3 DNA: TGTGCCAGCAGCGTCGGGGTAGCGGACCAAGAGACCCAGTACTTC

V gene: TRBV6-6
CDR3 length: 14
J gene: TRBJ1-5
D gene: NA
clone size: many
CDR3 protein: CASARRDNNQPQHF
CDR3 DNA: TGTGCCAGCGCGAGAAGGGATAACAATCAGCCCCAGCATTTT

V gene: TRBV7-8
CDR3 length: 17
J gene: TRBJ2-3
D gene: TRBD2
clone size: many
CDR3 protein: CASSLGFQAGFTDTQYF
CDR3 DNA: TGTGCCAGCAGCTTAGGGTTCCAAGCGGGATTCACAGATACGCAGTATTTT

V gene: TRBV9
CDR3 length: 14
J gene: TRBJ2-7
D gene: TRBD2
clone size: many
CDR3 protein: CASSRSGGRVEQYF
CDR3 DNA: TGTGCCAGCAGCCGGTCGGGGGGTCGGGTCGAGCAGTACTTC

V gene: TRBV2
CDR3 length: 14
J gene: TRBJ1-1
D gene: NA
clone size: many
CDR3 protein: CASIASRLYTEAFF
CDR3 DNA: TGTGCCAGCATTGCCAGCCGGCTGTACACTGAAGCTTTCTTT

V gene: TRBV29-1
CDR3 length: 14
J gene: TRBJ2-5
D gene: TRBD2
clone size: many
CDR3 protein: CSVRAGPPQETQYF
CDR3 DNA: TGCAGCGTGAGAGCGGGACCGCCCCAAGAGACCCAGTACTTC

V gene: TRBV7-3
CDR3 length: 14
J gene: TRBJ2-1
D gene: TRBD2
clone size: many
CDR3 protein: CASSPQTSGGEQFF
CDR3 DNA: TGTGCCAGCAGCCCGCAAACTAGCGGGGGTGAGCAGTTCTTC

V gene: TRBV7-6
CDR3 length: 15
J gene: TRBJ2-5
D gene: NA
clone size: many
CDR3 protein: CASSQQTGAQETQYF
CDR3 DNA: TGTGCCAGCAGCCAACAGACAGGCGCCCAAGAGACCCAGTACTTC

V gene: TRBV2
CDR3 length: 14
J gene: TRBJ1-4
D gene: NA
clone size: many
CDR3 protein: CASLREESNEKLFF
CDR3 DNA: TGTGCCAGCCTCCGGGAGGAGTCTAATGAAAAACTGTTTTTT

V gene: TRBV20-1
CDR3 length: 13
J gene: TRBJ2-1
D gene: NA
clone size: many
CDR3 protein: CSASSGRLNEQFF
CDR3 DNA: TGCAGTGCTAGTAGCGGAAGGCTCAATGAGCAGTTCTTC

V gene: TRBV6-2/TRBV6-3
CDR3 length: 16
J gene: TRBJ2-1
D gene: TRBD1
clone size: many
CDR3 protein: CASSDDRERAYNEQFF
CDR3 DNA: TGTGCCAGCAGCGACGACAGGGAACGGGCCTACAATGAGCAGTTCTTC

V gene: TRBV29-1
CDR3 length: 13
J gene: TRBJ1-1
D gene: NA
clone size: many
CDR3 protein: CSVDPGGRTEAFF
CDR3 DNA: TGCAGCGTCGACCCGGGAGGGCGGACTGAAGCTTTCTTT

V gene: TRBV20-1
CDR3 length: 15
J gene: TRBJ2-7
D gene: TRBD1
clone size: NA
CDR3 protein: CSARDRDRGIHEQYF
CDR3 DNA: TGCAGTGCTAGAGATCGGGACAGGGGCATCCACGAGCAGTACTTC

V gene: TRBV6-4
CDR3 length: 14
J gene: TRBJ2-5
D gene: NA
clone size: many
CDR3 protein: CASSDPSERETQYF
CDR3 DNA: TGTGCCAGCAGTGACCCTAGCGAAAGAGAGACCCAGTACTTC

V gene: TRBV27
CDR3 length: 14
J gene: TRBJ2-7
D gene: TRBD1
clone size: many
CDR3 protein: CASRVGTGGGEQYF
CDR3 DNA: TGTGCCAGCAGAGTCGGGACAGGGGGCGGCGAGCAGTACTTC

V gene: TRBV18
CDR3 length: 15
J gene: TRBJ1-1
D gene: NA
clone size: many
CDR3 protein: CASSAGPGGITEAFF
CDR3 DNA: TGTGCCAGCTCAGCAGGACCCGGGGGGATCACTGAAGCTTTCTTT

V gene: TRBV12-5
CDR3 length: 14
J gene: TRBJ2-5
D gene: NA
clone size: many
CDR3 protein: CASGLTSGSETQYF
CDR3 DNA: TGTGCTAGTGGTTTGACTTCAGGGTCGGAGACCCAGTACTTC

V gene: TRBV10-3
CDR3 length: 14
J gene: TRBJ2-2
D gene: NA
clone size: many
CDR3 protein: CATQDRQNTGELFF
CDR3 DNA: TGTGCCACCCAGGACAGACAGAACACCGGGGAGCTGTTTTTT

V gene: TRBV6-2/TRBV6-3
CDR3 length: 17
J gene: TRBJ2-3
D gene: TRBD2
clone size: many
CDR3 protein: CASSTPTTSDWTDTQYF
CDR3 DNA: TGTGCCAGCAGTACGCCGACGACTAGCGATTGGACAGATACGCAGTATTTT

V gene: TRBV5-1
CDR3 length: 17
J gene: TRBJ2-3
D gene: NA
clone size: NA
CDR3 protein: CASSLQGTKREGDTQYF
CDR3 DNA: TGCGCCAGCAGCTTGCAGGGGACCAAGCGGGAAGGAGATACGCAGTATTTT

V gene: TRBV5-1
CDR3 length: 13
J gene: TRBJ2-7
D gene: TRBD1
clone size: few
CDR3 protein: CASRERDSYEQYF
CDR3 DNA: TGCGCCAGCAGAGAACGGGACAGCTACGAGCAGTACTTC

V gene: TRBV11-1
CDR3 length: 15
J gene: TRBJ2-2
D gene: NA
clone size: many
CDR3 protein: CASSPHSGNTGELFF
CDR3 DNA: TGTGCCAGCAGCCCCCATTCGGGGAACACCGGGGAGCTGTTTTTT

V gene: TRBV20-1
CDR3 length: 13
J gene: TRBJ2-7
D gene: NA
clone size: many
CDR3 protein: CSASPQGFYEQYF
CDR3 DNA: TGCAGTGCTAGCCCCCAAGGGTTCTACGAGCAGTACTTC

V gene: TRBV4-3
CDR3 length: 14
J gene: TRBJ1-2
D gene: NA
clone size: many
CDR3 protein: CASSQHTELGGYTF
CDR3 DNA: TGCGCCAGCAGCCAGCACACAGAGCTCGGTGGCTACACCTTC

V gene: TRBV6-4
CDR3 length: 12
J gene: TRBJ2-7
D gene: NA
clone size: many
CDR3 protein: CASSSGIYEQYF
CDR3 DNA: TGTGCCAGCAGTTCAGGGATCTACGAGCAGTACTTC

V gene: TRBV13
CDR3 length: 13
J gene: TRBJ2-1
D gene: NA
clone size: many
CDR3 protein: CASSLVSIDEQFF
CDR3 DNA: TGTGCCAGCAGCTTAGTTAGTATCGATGAGCAGTTCTTC

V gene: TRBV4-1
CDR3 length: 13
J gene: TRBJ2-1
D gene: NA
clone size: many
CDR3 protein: CASSRERRGEQFF
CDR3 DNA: TGCGCCAGCAGCCGAGAACGTAGGGGTGAGCAGTTCTTC